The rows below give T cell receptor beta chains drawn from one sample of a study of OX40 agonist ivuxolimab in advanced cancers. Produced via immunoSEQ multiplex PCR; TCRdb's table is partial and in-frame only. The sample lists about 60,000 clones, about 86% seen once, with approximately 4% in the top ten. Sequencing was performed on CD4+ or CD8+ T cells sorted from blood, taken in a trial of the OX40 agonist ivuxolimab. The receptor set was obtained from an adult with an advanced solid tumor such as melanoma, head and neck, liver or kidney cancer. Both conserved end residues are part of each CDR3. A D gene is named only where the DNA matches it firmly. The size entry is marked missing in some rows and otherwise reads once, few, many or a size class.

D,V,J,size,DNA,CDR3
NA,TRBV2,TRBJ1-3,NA,TGTGCCAGCAGTGAACGTAGGGAGAGCACCATATATTTT,CASSERRESTIYF
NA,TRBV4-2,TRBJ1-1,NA,TGTGCCAGCAGCCAAGGGGGTGCCGCGGGGGATACTGAAGCTTTCTTT,CASSQGGAAGDTEAFF
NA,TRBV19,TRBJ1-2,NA,TGTGCCAGTAGTATAGATCGGACTCCCGGCTACACCTTC,CASSIDRTPGYTF
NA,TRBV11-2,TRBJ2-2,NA,TGTGCCAGCAGTACAGGGGGGGCCGCCGGGGAGCTGTTTTTT,CASSTGGAAGELFF
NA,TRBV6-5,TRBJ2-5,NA,TGTGCCAGCAGTTACCAAGAGACCCAGTACTTC,CASSYQETQYF
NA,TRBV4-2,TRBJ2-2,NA,TGTGCCAGCAGCCCCTCATTGGCTAGCGCGGTCGGGGAGCTGTTTTTT,CASSPSLASAVGELFF
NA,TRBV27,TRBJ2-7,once,TGTGCCAGCAGTCTCCGGGACGGACCCTACGAGCAGTACTTC,CASSLRDGPYEQYF
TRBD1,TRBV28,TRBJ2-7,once,TGTGCCAGCAGCCCCGGGACAGGGTACGAGCAGTACTTC,CASSPGTGYEQYF
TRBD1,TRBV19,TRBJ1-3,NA,TGTGCCAGTACCCTTGGACAGGGTGCACAAGGTGGCACCATATATTTT,CASTLGQGAQGGTIYF
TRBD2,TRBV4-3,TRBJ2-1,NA,TGCGCCAGCAGCCAAGATTTGGGACTAGCGGGGGGCGGCCGGTTCTTC,CASSQDLGLAGGGRFF
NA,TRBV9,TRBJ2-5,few,TGTGCCAGCAGCCACCCGTATGGAGTGGGAGAGACCCAGTACTTC,CASSHPYGVGETQYF
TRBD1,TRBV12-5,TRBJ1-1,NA,TGTGCTAGCCCACGGGACAGGGCTGAAGCTTTCTTT,CASPRDRAEAFF
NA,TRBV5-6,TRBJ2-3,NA,TGTGCCAGCAGCCCTTGGCGGAGAAGCACAGATACGCAGTATTTT,CASSPWRRSTDTQYF
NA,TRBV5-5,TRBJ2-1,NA,TGTGCCAGCAGCCTCACAGGAGCCTCCTACAATGAGCAGTTCTTC,CASSLTGASYNEQFF
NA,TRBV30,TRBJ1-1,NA,TGTGCCTGGAGTGTACGCAGATCCCCTGAAGCTTTCTTT,CAWSVRRSPEAFF
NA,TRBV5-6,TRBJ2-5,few,TGTGCCAGCAGCTATAGGTTTGGGGGAGAGGAGACCCAGTACTTC,CASSYRFGGEETQYF
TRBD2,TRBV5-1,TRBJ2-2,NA,TGCGCCAGCAGCTTGGCCGCGGGGGGCGGAACCGGGGAGCTGTTTTTT,CASSLAAGGGTGELFF
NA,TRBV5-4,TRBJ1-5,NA,TGTGCCAGCAGCTTGGACAGCGATCAGCCCCAGCATTTT,CASSLDSDQPQHF
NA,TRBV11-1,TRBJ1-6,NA,TGTGCCAGCAGCTATCAAAGTTCCTATAATTCACCCCTCCACTTT,CASSYQSSYNSPLHF
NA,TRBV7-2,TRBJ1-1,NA,TGTGCCAGCAGCTTAGAAGGGGCGCGTCGGGCTTTCTTT,CASSLEGARRAFF
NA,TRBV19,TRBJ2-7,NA,TGTGCCAGTAGTATGGGTCGGTCCTCCTCGAGGGAGCAGTACTTC,CASSMGRSSSREQYF
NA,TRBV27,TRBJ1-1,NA,TGTGCCAGCAGTCCCTGGGCCGGAGGGTTCGGAGCTTTCTTT,CASSPWAGGFGAFF
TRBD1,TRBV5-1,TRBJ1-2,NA,TGCGCCAGCAGCTTTCAGAGACAGGGGGTTTTCAACTATGGCTACACCTTC,CASSFQRQGVFNYGYTF
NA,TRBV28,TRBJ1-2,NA,TGTGCCAGCAGTTTAGGACCGGAATATGGCTACACCTTC,CASSLGPEYGYTF